This T cell receptor beta chain was found in a study of blood T cell repertoires in COVID-19. Study-wide background: Italy, Spain and the United States were the sources of the convalescent and acute COVID-19 samples. T cells, B-cell-depleted T cells, or PBMCs supplied cDNA or gDNA.

The germline V and J ends were trimmed by 6 bases and 4 bases, with 10 bases remaining between them. Germline loops: CDR1 SNHLY, CDR2 FYNNEI. The CDR3 is 13 amino acids. Under the authors' procedure: For nucleated cells, counts were estimated from reference gene primer amplification. Generated by immunoSEQ multiplex PCR, the TCRdb table keeps only in-frame clones and is missing some. V and J calls plus clone size are reproduced from that table; the DNA served to infer D and trimming. The sample shows about 68,000 clones, more than 80% of them seen only once. This clonotype was obtained from a young man with acute or convalescent COVID-19. Input material: peripheral blood. This rearrangement joins TRBV2 to TRBJ2-1; possible D gene TRBD2, 6 bases. CDR3 region: CASRPSGYNEQFF. CDR3 DNA: TGTGCCAGCAGGCCCAGCGGGTACAATGAGCAGTTCTTC.